This T cell receptor beta chain appears in the sequencing data of a study of metastatic and nonmetastatic thyroid tumors. In the study overall: Repertoires from malignant and benign thyroid patients were compared across blood and tumor or nodule tissue.

No patient received treatment before thyroid surgery. In the original processing: A classifier for distant metastasis in papillary thyroid cancer was constructed using CDR3 differences observed across clinicopathological groups. With MiXCR, TCRdb called clones anew from the PCR reads. V and J calls and clone size were set by TCRdb, not the authors. This sample has about 20,000 clones, with approximately 24% found just once. V lost 2 bases, J lost 4 bases, and 6 bases lay in between. Per the germline V gene, CDR1 is KGHSH and CDR2 is LQKENI. This CDR3 region has 12 residues. There are many counts of this clone. Its target is unknown. Study observations and caveats: Significantly higher TCR beta diversity was reportedly seen in malignant thyroid tumors than benign nodules, in blood and tumor.

The rearrangement links TRBV18 to TRBJ2-7; D possibly corresponds to TRBD1 (5 bases). The source material was tumor tissue. The source is a female donor with papillary thyroid cancer or a benign thyroid nodule (not recorded which). Some clones in this sample may be carry-over from other donors' samples. CDR3 amino acids: CASSPGAYEQYF. As DNA, the CDR3 is TGTGCCAGCTCACCAGGGGCTTACGAGCAGTACTTC.